This entry lists 12 T cell receptor beta chains sequenced from one sample in a study of blood T cell repertoires in COVID-19 (dated by TCRdb to about 2020). Receptor libraries were prepared by the immunoSEQ multiplex PCR assay. In its TCRdb copy, this immuneACCESS table keeps in-frame sequences only and misses some clones. Where compared with another copy, unresolved V genes explain less than half of these, and the others have no known cause. The sample table records roughly 280,000 clones; approximately 86% of these occur just once. The ten largest clones add up to approximately 9.7% of the sample. The sequenced sample was peripheral blood. These receptors all come from a middle-aged man with active or convalescent COVID-19.

The genes are TRBV21-1 and TRBJ2-1; TRBD2, the table's D call, lacks a check against the DNA. TRBV21-1 is tagged as a pseudogene. The CDR3 loop spans 20 amino acids. CDR3 DNA sequence: TGTGCCAGCAGCAAAGATCTAGCGGGGGCCACCAGGGTTTCCTACAATGAGCAGTTCTTC. Residues: CASSKDLAGATRVSYNEQFF.

The V call is TRBV5-6, the J call TRBJ2-5; possible D gene TRBD1, 6 bases. This CDR3 has 14 amino acids. Germline V gene lookup returns CDR1 SGHDT and CDR2 YYEEEE. Trimming removed 0 bases from V and 5 bases from J, with 11 bases in between. CDR3 in amino acids: CASSLDRVEETQYF. The CDR3 DNA reads TGTGCCAGCAGCTTGGACAGGGTGGAGGAGACCCAGTACTTC.

J is TRBJ2-1 and V is TRBV12-5; 8 bases map to TRBD1. Per the germline V gene, CDR1 is LGHNT and CDR2 is FRNRAP. V lost 5 bases, J lost 0 bases, and 3 bases stayed unmatched. The CDR3 covers 15 residues. Written as DNA, the CDR3 is TGTGCTAGTGGTCCCGGGACAGGCTCCTACAATGAGCAGTTCTTC. It is translated as CASGPGTGSYNEQFF.

The chain uses TRBV15 and TRBJ2-5, with D tentatively TRBD2 (7 bases). This CDR3 has 12 amino acids. CDR1 LNHNV and CDR2 YYDKDF come from the germline V gene (reference sequence). The V end was cut by 6 bases, the J end by 9 bases, with 14 bases between. This chain's CDR3 is CATSNYGGPQYF. CDR3 coding DNA: TGTGCCACCAGTAATTACGGGGGGCCCCAGTACTTC.

The chain joins TRBV7-9 to TRBJ2-5; D perhaps matches TRBD1 (6 bases). The CDR3 is 16 amino acids. Trimming left V 4 bases short and J 1 base short, with 16 bases between. In germline, CDR1 is SEHNR, CDR2 FQNEAQ (reference sequence). The CDR3 spells CASSSLPDRVQETQYF. The CDR3, as DNA: TGTGCCAGCAGCTCTCTACCGGACAGAGTCCAAGAGACCCAGTACTTC.

The V gene is TRBV11-3, the J gene TRBJ2-3; D uncertain. With 0 bases removed from V and 5 bases from J, the gap between germline ends came to 9 bases. The germline V gene encodes CDR1 SGHNT and CDR2 YENEEA. This CDR3 has 14 amino acids. The CDR3 spells CASSLEWAEDTQYF. In nucleotides, the CDR3 is TGTGCCAGCAGCTTAGAATGGGCAGAAGATACGCAGTATTTT.

The rearrangement uses TRBV18 and TRBJ2-7; 8 bases align to TRBD1. Germline values: CDR1 KGHSH, CDR2 LQKENI. The V and J ends lost 5 bases and 3 bases, in that order; junction bases with no gene match: 6. The CDR3 contains 14 residues. The CDR3 here is CASSSRQGHYEQYF. Written as DNA, the CDR3 is TGTGCCAGCTCATCCCGACAGGGGCACTACGAGCAGTACTTC.

Of note for this clone: A read error may produce the germline difference seen at one junction end. The V call is TRBV19, the J call TRBJ2-7; no clear D gene. The CDR3 has 14 residues. CDR1 LNHDA and CDR2 SQIVND come from the germline V gene (reference sequence). CDR3 residues: CASSLETRSREQYF. The DNA for the CDR3 is TGTGCCAGTAGTCTAGAGACCAGGTCGCGCGAGCAGTACTTC.

This chain connects TRBV5-4 to TRBJ2-3; 11 nucleotides match TRBD2. The CDR3 totals 18 residues. Germline V CDR1 and CDR2: SGHNT, YYREEE (reference sequence). V lost 7 bases to trimming and J lost 2 bases; unmatched junction nucleotides: 15. CDR3 coding DNA: TGTGCCAGCCACGGGACTAGCGGTCCATACTCACTCACAGATACGCAGTATTTT. This encodes CASHGTSGPYSLTDTQYF. The whole variable domain, filled in from reference TRBV5-4 and TRBJ2-3, reads ETGVTQSPTHLIKTRGQQVTLRCSSQSGHNTVSWYQQALGQGPQFIFQYYREEENGRGNFPPRFSGLQFPNYSSELNVNALELDDSALYLCASHGTSGPYSLTDTQYFGPGTRLTVL.

The sample holds one count of this clone. The chain is built from TRBV24-1 and TRBJ2-3, with 10 bases identical to TRBD1. The CDR3 is 17 residues long. V was clipped by 3 bases and J by 5 bases; unmatched bases: 10. Germline CDR1 is KGHDR and CDR2 is SFDVKD. CDR3 sequence: CATSDPAWDRGIDTQYF. CDR3 nucleotides: TGTGCCACCAGTGATCCCGCCTGGGACAGGGGAATAGATACGCAGTATTTT.

The chain combines TRBV7-9 with TRBJ1-2; 8 positions agree with TRBD1. Per germline, CDR1 SEHNR and CDR2 FQNEAQ (reference sequence). After removal of 4 bases from V and 0 bases from J, the junction contained 10 bases not matched to a gene. CDR3 length: 17 amino acids. The DNA of the CDR3 is TGTGCCAGCAGCTCTCAGGGGGCTAGTTATTCTAACTATGGCTACACCTTC. Translating gives CASSSQGASYSNYGYTF.

The gene calls are TRBV5-1 and TRBJ2-1; TRBD2 agrees at 8 bases. Germline-derived CDR1 and CDR2 are SGHRS and YFSETQ. This CDR3 is built from 17 residues. J lost 2 bases, V lost 0 bases, and 7 bases had no gene match. This CDR3 is CASSLGFKRGTYNEQFF. The CDR3 region has the DNA TGCGCCAGCAGCTTGGGGTTCAAGCGGGGGACCTACAATGAGCAGTTCTTC.